The 27 T cell receptor beta chains listed next were all sequenced from one sample in a study of T cell changes during pregnancy in multiple sclerosis. Assay used: immunoSEQ multiplex PCR; TCRdb lists only in-frame clones, some missing. The sample contains tens of thousands of clones, about 91% of which appear only once. The sequenced sample was peripheral blood, obtained in the first trimester of pregnancy. These TCRs come from a female donor with multiple sclerosis, enrolled in a pregnancy study.

The CDR3 region is CASSSPGGSNTEAFF. CDR3 nucleotide sequence: TGCGCCAGCAGCTCGCCCGGGGGGTCGAACACTGAAGCTTTCTTT. This chain links TRBV4-1 with TRBJ1-1; the D gene is possibly TRBD1 (5 bases). Germline values: CDR1 MGHRA, CDR2 YSYEKL. The length of the CDR3 is 15 residues. V was trimmed by 5 bases and J by 1 base, leaving 14 bases between them.

This clone has only one observation. The genes are TRBV2 and TRBJ2-3; TRBD2 agrees at 10 bases. The germline V gene encodes CDR1 SNHLY and CDR2 FYNNEI. Unmatched junction bases numbered 9, after V lost 3 bases and J lost 6 bases. The CDR3 is made up of 16 amino acids. The CDR3 DNA sequence: TGTGCCAGCAGTGATTCGGCTAGCGGGAGAATTGATACGCAGTATTTT. Translating gives CASSDSASGRIDTQYF. The variable domain in full, completed from reference TRBV2 and TRBJ2-3, reads EPEVTQTPSHQVTQMGQEVILRCVPISNHLYFYWYRQILGQKVEFLVSFYNNEISEKSEIFDDQFSVERPDGSNFTLKIRSTKLEDSAMYFCASSDSASGRIDTQYFGPGTRLTVL.

The chain joins TRBV19 to TRBJ1-5; D ambiguous. The germline gives CDR1 LNHDA, CDR2 SQIVND (reference sequence). The V end was cut by 6 bases, the J end by 2 bases, with 11 bases between. The CDR3 covers 14 residues. Written as DNA, the CDR3 is TGTGCCAGTAGCCCTAGAGGAGGCAATCAGCCCCAGCATTTT. The encoded protein is CASSPRGGNQPQHF.

J is TRBJ2-7 and V is TRBV10-3; 10 bases are shared with TRBD1. Germline values: CDR1 ENHRY, CDR2 SYGVKD. V dropped 6 bases and J dropped 6; count of bases not matched to a gene: 14. This CDR3 is 16 amino acids long. The CDR3 coding sequence is TGTGCCATCAGCGTCACGATGGGGGACAGGGGCTCCGAGCAGTACTTC. Translating gives CAISVTMGDRGSEQYF.

CDR3 coding DNA: TGTGCCAGTAGTATCAGGACAGGTCAGCACTCTGGAAACACCATATATTTT. Its translation: CASSIRTGQHSGNTIYF. This sequence joins TRBV19 and TRBJ1-3; 7 bases fit TRBD1. Germline loops: CDR1 LNHDA, CDR2 SQIVND (reference sequence). This CDR3 has 17 amino acids. Trimming took 3 bases from V and 0 from J; bases not matched to a gene: 8.

J is TRBJ2-2 and V is TRBV19; TRBD2 aligns across 7 bases. With V trimmed by 7 bases and J by 7 bases, 9 bases remained unmatched. The CDR3 is made up of 14 amino acids. Germline CDR1 reads LNHDA; CDR2 reads SQIVND (reference sequence). The CDR3: CASKGLSKNGELFF. The CDR3 DNA reads as TGTGCCAGTAAGGGACTATCAAAAAACGGGGAGCTGTTTTTT.

The chain uses TRBV18 and TRBJ1-4; tentative D call: TRBD1 (5 bases). The CDR3 is 14 residues long. Per germline, CDR1 KGHSH and CDR2 LQKENI. V was pared by 1 base and J by 6 bases, with 9 bases between. The CDR3 loop is CASSPQGRDEKLFF. DNA for the CDR3: TGTGCCAGCTCACCACAGGGGCGAGATGAAAAACTGTTTTTT.

The CDR3 reads CASSLAPTEGNEQYF. Written as DNA, the CDR3 is TGCGCCAGCAGCTTGGCGCCCACGGAGGGGAACGAGCAGTACTTC. This chain joins TRBV5-1 and TRBJ2-7, with TRBD2 as a possible D gene (6 bases). Trimming took off 0 bases at V and 5 bases at J, with 15 bases between the two ends. CDR3 length: 15 residues. Germline CDR1 and CDR2: SGHRS and YFSETQ.

The chain uses TRBV19 and TRBJ2-3; 7 nucleotides match TRBD2. CDR1 LNHDA and CDR2 SQIVND come from the germline V gene (reference sequence). The CDR3 extends over 14 amino acids. J gave up 2 bases and V 2 bases, and 1 base lay outside the gene matches. DNA of the CDR3: TGTGCCAGTAGTATAACTAGCGACACAGATACGCAGTATTTT. It specifies CASSITSDTDTQYF.

This clone has a single count. The chain joins TRBV27 to TRBJ2-1; TRBD1 is a possible D gene (5 bases). CDR1 MNHEY and CDR2 SMNVEV come from the germline V gene (reference sequence). Trimming stripped 2 bases from V and 4 bases from J, with 12 bases between. The CDR3 has 15 residues. In DNA form, the CDR3 reads TGTGCCAGCAGTTTAGGGGCAGGTTCGTACAATGAGCAGTTCTTC. It specifies CASSLGAGSYNEQFF.

The rearrangement links TRBV11-3 to TRBJ1-2; D perhaps matches TRBD1 (6 bases). Germline values: CDR1 SGHNT, CDR2 YENEEA. With 4 bases removed from V and 4 bases from J, the gap between germline ends came to 13 bases. This CDR3 contains 14 residues. CDR3 nucleotide sequence: TGTGCCAGCAGCTGGTGGGGGCTTCGCTATGGCTACACCTTC. This encodes CASSWWGLRYGYTF.

A note on this clone: The sample contains more than one DNA sequence encoding this CDR3. In nucleotides, the CDR3 is TGTGCCAGCTCACCAAGACAGGCTTTGAACACTGAAGCTTTCTTT. Protein product: CASSPRQALNTEAFF. V usage is TRBV18 and J usage is TRBJ1-1; perhaps TRBD1 as D (6 bases). Germline V gene data show CDR1 as KGHSH and CDR2 as LQKENI. The CDR3 is made up of 15 amino acids. With 2 bases removed from V and 0 bases from J, the gap between germline ends came to 10 bases.

V gene TRBV6-1 combines with J gene TRBJ2-7; 10 nucleotides agree with TRBD1. In germline, CDR1 is MNHNS, CDR2 SASEGT. Trimming removed 6 bases from V and 2 bases from J; junction bases left unmatched: 4. The CDR3 length is 14 residues. CDR3 DNA sequence: TGTGCCAGCAGGGGGGACAGGGGCCCCTACGAGCAGTACTTC. Protein sequence: CASRGDRGPYEQYF.

The chain recombines TRBV7-6 with TRBJ2-1, with 13 bases matching TRBD2. The CDR3 extends over 17 amino acids. V was clipped by 5 bases and J by 3 bases; unmatched bases: 7. The germline V gene has CDR1 SGHVS and CDR2 FNYEAQ. CDR3 DNA: TGTGCCAGCAGCCCAGGACTAGCGGGAGCAGGCTACAATGAGCAGTTCTTC. Protein: CASSPGLAGAGYNEQFF.

The chain combines TRBV7-3 with TRBJ2-6; 7 bases map to TRBD2. Germline V CDR1 and CDR2: SGHTA, FQGTGA. The J segment lost 0 bases and the V segment lost 1 base, leaving 6 bases of the junction unmatched. CDR3 length: 18 amino acids. CDR3 loop: CASSLRLAADSGANVLTF. The CDR3 bases are TGTGCCAGCAGCTTAAGGCTAGCGGCAGACTCTGGGGCCAACGTCCTGACTTTC.

The chain is built from TRBV7-3 and TRBJ2-2; D is uncertain. Germline-derived CDR1 and CDR2 are SGHTA and FQGTGA. V shed 8 bases and J shed 6 bases, with 13 bases lying between them. The CDR3 covers 13 residues. CDR3 sequence (DNA): TGTGCCAGCGCCCTAGATCGGTCCGGGGAGCTGTTTTTT. Its protein product is CASALDRSGELFF.

The rearrangement links TRBV5-1 to TRBJ1-2, with D tentatively TRBD1 (5 bases). The germline V gene has CDR1 SGHRS and CDR2 YFSETQ. Trimming cost V 3 bases and J 4 bases, with 13 bases left between them. The CDR3 is made up of 14 amino acids. The CDR3 DNA is TGCGCCAGCAGCTCCACCGACAGTTCCTATGGCTACACCTTC. Translation: CASSSTDSSYGYTF.

V gene TRBV6-5 combines with J gene TRBJ1-2; D uncertain. The CDR3 extends over 13 amino acids. V was cut by 5 bases and J by 1 base, with 8 bases left in between. Germline CDR1 MNHEY, CDR2 SVGAGI. CDR3 protein: CASSPQVNYGYTF. CDR3 bases: TGTGCCAGCAGTCCCCAGGTTAACTATGGCTACACCTTC.

The chain is built from TRBV7-2 and TRBJ2-5; possible D gene TRBD2, 5 bases. The CDR3 length is 13 residues. CDR1 is SGHTA, CDR2 FQGNSA, per germline. The germline V and J ends were trimmed by 0 bases and 7 bases, with 9 bases remaining between them. As DNA, the CDR3 is TGTGCCAGCAGCTTAGCGACACTAGGGACCCAGTACTTC. Translation gives CASSLATLGTQYF.

The V and J genes are TRBV12-5 and TRBJ2-7; the D is unclear. V gave up 2 bases and J gave up 0 bases, with 11 bases separating them. The germline CDR1 and CDR2 sequences are LGHNT and FRNRAP. The CDR3 consists of 15 residues. The CDR3: CASGLPETASYEQYF. The CDR3 DNA sequence: TGTGCTAGTGGTTTGCCGGAGACTGCCTCCTACGAGCAGTACTTC.

The J gene is TRBJ2-7, the V gene TRBV7-6; 11 nucleotides match TRBD2. The CDR3 runs 15 residues. After removal of 5 bases from V and 4 bases from J, the junction contained 7 bases not matched to a gene. Germline V gene data show CDR1 as SGHVS and CDR2 as FNYEAQ. CDR3 amino acids: CASSPLLAGDYEQYF. The CDR3 region has the DNA TGTGCCAGCAGCCCCTTACTAGCGGGAGATTACGAGCAGTACTTC.

This chain joins TRBV4-2 and TRBJ2-7, with 9 nucleotides matching TRBD2. With V trimmed by 0 bases and J by 1 base, 4 bases remained unmatched. CDR1 is LGHNA, CDR2 YNFKEQ, per germline. This CDR3 is 16 amino acids long. CDR3: CASSQEPSGESYEQYF. CDR3 coding DNA: TGTGCCAGCAGCCAAGAGCCTAGCGGGGAATCCTACGAGCAGTACTTC.

This clone was recorded once. The chain is built from TRBV29-1 and TRBJ2-3; TRBD1 agrees at 9 bases. Germline loops: CDR1 SQVTM, CDR2 ANQGSEA. The CDR3 has 15 amino acids. The V gene end was trimmed by 3 bases and the J gene end by 2 bases; junction bases not matched to a gene: 6. The CDR3 reads CSVDSRTGDTDTQYF. The CDR3 DNA follows: TGCAGCGTTGATTCCAGGACAGGGGACACAGATACGCAGTATTTT.

This chain links TRBV19 with TRBJ1-1, with 7 bases identical to TRBD1. This CDR3 is 14 amino acids long. V shed 6 bases and J 0 bases; nucleotides not matched to a gene: 4. The germline V gene has CDR1 LNHDA and CDR2 SQIVND (reference sequence). The CDR3 DNA reads as TGTGCCAGTAGGAGACAGGGCATGAACACTGAAGCTTTCTTT. It codes for CASRRQGMNTEAFF.

The rearrangement uses TRBV11-3 and TRBJ2-1; D ambiguous. The ends were cut back, 0 bases at V and 4 bases at J, with 4 bases in the middle. The CDR3 runs 13 residues. Germline lookup yields CDR1 SGHNT and CDR2 YENEEA. The CDR3 sequence: CASSLEAYNEQFF. DNA of the CDR3: TGTGCCAGCAGCTTAGAAGCGTACAATGAGCAGTTCTTC.

The chain is built from TRBV28 and TRBJ2-7, with TRBD2 as a possible D gene (5 bases). The CDR3 is made up of 14 amino acids. From germline, CDR1 is MDHEN and CDR2 SYDVKM. Between the trimmed V and J ends, which lost 3 bases and 3 bases, there was a span of 12 bases. The DNA for the CDR3 is TGTGCCAGCAGTTTTCAATATGGACTCTACGAGCAGTACTTC. Translated: CASSFQYGLYEQYF.

V usage is TRBV7-9 and J usage is TRBJ1-4, with D perhaps matching TRBD1 (5 bases). Germline CDR1 is SEHNR and CDR2 is FQNEAQ (reference sequence). This CDR3 is built from 15 residues. Deletions cut 5 bases from V and 4 bases from J, with 14 bases between. In DNA, the CDR3 is TGTGCCAGCAGCCCGAACTGGGGCGGTAATGAAAAACTGTTTTTT. Translating it yields CASSPNWGGNEKLFF.